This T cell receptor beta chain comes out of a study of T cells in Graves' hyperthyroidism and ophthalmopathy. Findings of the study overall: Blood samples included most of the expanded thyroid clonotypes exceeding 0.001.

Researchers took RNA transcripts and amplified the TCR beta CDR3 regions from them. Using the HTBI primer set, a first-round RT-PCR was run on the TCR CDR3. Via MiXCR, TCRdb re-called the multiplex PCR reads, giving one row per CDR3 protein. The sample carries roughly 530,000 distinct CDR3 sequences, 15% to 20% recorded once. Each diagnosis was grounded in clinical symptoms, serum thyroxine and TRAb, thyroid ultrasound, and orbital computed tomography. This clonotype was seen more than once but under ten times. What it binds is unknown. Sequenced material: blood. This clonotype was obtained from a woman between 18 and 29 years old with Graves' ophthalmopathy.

CDR3 DNA: TGTGCCAGCATATCCTTGGGGGGCACTGAAGCTTTCTTT. It codes for CASISLGGTEAFF. The V gene is TRBV3-1, the J gene TRBJ1-1; D might be TRBD1 (5 bases). The germline gives CDR1 LGHDT, CDR2 YNNKEL (reference sequence). Trimming shortened V by 7 bases and J by 4 bases, and 13 bases separated the two germline ends. The CDR3 covers 13 residues.